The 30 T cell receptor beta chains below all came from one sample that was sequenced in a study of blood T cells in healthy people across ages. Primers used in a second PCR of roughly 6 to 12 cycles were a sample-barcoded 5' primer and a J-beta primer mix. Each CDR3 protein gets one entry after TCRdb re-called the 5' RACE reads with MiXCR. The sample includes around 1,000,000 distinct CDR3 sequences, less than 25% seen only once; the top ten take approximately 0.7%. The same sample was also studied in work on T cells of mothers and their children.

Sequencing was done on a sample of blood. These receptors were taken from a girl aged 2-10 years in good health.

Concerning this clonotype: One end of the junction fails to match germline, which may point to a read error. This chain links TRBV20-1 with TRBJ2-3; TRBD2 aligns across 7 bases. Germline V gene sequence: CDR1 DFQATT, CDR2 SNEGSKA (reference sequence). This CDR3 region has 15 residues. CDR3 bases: TGCAGTGCTCCTGGCCGGACTAGTAGCTCAGATACGCAGTACTTT. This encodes CSAPGRTSSSDTQYF.

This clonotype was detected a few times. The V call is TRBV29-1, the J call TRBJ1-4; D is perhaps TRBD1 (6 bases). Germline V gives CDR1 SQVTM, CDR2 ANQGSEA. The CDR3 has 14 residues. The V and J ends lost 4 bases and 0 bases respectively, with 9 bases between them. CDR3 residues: CSVGGHTTNEKLFF. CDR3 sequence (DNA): TGCAGCGTTGGGGGGCATACAACTAATGAAAAACTGTTTTTT.

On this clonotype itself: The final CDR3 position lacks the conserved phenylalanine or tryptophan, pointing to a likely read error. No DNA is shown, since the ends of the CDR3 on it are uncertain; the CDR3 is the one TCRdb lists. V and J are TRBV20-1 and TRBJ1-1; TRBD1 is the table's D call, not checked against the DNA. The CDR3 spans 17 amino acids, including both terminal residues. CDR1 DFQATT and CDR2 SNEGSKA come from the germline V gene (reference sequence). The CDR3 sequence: CSSIPTGGIVMWIEVFL.

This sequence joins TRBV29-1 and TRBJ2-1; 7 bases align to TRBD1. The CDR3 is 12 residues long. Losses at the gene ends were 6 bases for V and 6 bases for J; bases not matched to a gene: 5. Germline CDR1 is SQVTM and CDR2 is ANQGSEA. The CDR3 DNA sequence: TGCAGCGTCGGAACAGGGGCCAATGAGCAGTTCTTC. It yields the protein CSVGTGANEQFF.

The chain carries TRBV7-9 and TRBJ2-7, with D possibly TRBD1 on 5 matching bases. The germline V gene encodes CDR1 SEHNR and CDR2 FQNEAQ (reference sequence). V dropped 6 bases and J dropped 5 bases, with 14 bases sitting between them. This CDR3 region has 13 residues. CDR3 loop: CASSLSRDNEQYF. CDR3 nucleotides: TGTGCCAGCAGTCTTTCCAGGGATAACGAGCAGTACTTC.

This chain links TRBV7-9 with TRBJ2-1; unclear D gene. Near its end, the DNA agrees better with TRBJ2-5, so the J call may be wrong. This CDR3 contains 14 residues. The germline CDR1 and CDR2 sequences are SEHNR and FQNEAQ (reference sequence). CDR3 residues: CASSPLSSLGTQYF. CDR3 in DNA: TGTGCCAGCAGCCCCCTTTCCTCACTGGGGACCCAGTACTTC.

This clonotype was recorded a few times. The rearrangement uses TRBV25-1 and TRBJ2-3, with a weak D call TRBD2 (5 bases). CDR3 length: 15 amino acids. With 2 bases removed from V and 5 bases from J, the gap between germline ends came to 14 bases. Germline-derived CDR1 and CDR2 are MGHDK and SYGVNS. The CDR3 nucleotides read TGTGCCAGCAGTGAACCGGGAAAACTGGAAGATACGCAGTATTTT. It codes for CASSEPGKLEDTQYF. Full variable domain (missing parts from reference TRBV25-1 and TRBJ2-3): EADIYQTPRYLVIGTGKKITLECSQTMGHDKMYWYQQDPGMELHLIHYSYGVNSTEKGDLSSESTVSRIRTEHFPLTLESARPSHTSQYLCASSEPGKLEDTQYFGPGTRLTVL.

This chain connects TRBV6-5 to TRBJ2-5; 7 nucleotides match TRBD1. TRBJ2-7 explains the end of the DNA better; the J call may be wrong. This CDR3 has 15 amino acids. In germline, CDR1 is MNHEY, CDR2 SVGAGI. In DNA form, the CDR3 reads TGTGCCAGCAGCAAAGGTAGGGACAGTGTCCACGAGCAGTACTTC. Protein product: CASSKGRDSVHEQYF.

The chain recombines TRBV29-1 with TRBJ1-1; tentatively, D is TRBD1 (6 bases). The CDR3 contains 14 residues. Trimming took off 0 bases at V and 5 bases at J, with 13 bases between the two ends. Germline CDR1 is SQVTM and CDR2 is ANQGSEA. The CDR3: CSVEDIGGPTEAFF. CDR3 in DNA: TGCAGCGTTGAAGATATCGGGGGGCCTACTGAAGCTTTCTTT.

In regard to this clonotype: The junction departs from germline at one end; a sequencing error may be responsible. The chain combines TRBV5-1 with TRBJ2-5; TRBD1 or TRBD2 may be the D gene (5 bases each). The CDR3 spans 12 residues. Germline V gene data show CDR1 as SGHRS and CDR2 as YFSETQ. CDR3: CAGSLWGETQYF. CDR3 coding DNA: TGCGCCGGCAGCTTATGGGGGGAGACCCAGTACTTC.

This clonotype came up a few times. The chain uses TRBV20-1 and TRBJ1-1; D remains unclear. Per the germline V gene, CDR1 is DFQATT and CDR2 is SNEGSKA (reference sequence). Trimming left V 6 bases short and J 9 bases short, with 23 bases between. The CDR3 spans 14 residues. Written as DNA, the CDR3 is TGCAGTGCCAACTCAGAAGAAGTTGTTCTGCAAGCTTTCTTT. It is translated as CSANSEEVVLQAFF.

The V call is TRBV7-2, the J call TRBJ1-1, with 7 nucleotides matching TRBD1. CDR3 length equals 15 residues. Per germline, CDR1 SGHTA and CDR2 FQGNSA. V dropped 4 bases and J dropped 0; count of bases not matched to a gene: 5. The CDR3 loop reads CASSYQGGMNTEAFF. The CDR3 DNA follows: TGTGCCAGCAGCTATCAGGGGGGAATGAACACTGAAGCTTTCTTT.

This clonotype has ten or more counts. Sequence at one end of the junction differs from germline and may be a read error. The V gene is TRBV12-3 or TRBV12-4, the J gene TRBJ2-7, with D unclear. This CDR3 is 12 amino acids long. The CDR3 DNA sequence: TGTGCCAGCAGCTTAGGCCTAGACGAGCAGTACTTC. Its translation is CASSLGLDEQYF.

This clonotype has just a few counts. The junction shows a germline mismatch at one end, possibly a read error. The CDR3 nucleotides read TGCGCCGGCAGCTTAGCGGGAGGGATCTACAATGAGCAGTTCTTC. This sequence encodes CAGSLAGGIYNEQFF. The chain carries TRBV5-1 and TRBJ2-1, with 11 bases matching TRBD2. Germline V gene sequence: CDR1 SGHRS, CDR2 YFSETQ. There are 15 residues in the CDR3.

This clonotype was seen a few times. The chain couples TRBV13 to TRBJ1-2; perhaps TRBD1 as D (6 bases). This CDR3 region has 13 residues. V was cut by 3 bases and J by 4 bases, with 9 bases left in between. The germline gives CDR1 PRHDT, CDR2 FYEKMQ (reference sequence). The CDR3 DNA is TGTGCCAGCAGCTTGCGGGGGCTCTATGGCTACACCTTC. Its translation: CASSLRGLYGYTF.

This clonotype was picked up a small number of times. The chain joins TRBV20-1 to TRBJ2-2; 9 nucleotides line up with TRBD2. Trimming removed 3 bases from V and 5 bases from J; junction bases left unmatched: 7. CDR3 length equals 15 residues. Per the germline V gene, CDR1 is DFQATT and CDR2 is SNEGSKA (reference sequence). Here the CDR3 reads CSARSPAGGTGELFF. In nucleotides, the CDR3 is TGCAGTGCTAGGAGTCCAGCGGGAGGAACCGGGGAGCTGTTTTTT.

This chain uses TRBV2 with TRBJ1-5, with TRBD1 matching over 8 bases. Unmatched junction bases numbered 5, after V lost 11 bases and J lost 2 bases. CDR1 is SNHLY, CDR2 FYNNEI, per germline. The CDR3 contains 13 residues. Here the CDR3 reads CASDRGGNQPQHF. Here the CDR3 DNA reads TGTGCCTCTGACAGGGGTGGCAATCAGCCCCAGCATTTT.

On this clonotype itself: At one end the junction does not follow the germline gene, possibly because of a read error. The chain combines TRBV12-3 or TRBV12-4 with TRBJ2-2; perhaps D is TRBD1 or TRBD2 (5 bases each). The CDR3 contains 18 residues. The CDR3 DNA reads TGTGCCAGCAGTTTCCTGACAGCAGGGAAATATAGGACCGGGGTGCTGTTTTTT. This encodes CASSFLTAGKYRTGVLFF.

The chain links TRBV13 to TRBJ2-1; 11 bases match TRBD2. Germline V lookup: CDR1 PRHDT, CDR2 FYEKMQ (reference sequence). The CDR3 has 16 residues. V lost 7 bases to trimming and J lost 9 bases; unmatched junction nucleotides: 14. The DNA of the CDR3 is TGTGCCAGCAACCTCTTGTTAGCGGGAGGGCCCGGTGAGCAGTTCTTC. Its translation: CASNLLLAGGPGEQFF.

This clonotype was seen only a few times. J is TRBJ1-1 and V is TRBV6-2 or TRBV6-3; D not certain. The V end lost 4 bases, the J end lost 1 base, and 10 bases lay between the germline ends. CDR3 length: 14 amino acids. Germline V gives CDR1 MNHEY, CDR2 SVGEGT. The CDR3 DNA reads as TGTGCCAGCAGTTTCTCCCTCGGGAACACTGAAGCTTTCTTT. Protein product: CASSFSLGNTEAFF.

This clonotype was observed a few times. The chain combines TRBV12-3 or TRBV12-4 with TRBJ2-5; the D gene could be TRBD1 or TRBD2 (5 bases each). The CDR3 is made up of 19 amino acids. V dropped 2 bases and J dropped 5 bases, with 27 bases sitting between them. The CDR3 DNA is TGTGCCAGCAGTTTATTGGTTCTCGTGGGGGAGAGTTCCTCGGAGACCCAGTACTTC. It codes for CASSLLVLVGESSSETQYF.

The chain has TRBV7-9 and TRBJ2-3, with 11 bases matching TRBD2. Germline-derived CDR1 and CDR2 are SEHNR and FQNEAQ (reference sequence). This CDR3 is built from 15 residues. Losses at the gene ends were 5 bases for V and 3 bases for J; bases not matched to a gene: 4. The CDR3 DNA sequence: TGTGCCAGCAGCGAACTAGCGGGGGAAACAGATACGCAGTATTTT. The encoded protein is CASSELAGETDTQYF.

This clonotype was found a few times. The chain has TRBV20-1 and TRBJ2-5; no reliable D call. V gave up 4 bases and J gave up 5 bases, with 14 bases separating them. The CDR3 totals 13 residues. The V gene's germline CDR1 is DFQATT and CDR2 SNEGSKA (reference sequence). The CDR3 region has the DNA TGCAGTGCTATCACAGACCGCTGGGAGACCCAGTACTTC. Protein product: CSAITDRWETQYF.

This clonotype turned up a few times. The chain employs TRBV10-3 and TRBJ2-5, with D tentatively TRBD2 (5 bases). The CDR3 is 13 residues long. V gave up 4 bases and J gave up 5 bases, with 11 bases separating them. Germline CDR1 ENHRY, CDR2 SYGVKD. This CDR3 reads CAISAGSWETQYF. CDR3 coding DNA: TGTGCCATCAGTGCGGGGAGTTGGGAGACCCAGTACTTC.

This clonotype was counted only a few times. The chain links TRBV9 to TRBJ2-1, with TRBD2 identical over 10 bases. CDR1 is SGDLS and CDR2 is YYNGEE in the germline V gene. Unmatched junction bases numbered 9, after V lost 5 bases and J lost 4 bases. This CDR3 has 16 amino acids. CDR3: CASSPTTSGPYNEQFF. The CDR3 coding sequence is TGTGCCAGCAGTCCTACGACTAGCGGGCCATACAATGAGCAGTTCTTC.

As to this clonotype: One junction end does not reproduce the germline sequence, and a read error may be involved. CDR3 coding DNA: TGTGCCAGCAGCTATACCAACTTC. Translation: CASSYTNF. The chain couples TRBV7-9 to TRBJ2-1; D uncertain. The CDR3 has 8 amino acids. Germline CDR1 and CDR2: SEHNR and FQNEAQ (reference sequence).

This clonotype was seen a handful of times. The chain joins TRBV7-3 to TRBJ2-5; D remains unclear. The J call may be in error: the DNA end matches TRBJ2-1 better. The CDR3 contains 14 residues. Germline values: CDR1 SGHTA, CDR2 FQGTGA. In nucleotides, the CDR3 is TGTGCCAGCAGCCCAGTGGGCAGCTCCTATGAGCAGTTCTTC. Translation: CASSPVGSSYEQFF.

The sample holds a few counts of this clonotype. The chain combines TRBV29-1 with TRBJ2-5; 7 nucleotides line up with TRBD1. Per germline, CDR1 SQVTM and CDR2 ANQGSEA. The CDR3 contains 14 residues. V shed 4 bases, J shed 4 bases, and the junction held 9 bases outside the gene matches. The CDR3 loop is CSVGSTGVGETQYF. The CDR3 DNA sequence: TGCAGCGTTGGCTCCACAGGGGTTGGAGAGACCCAGTACTTC.

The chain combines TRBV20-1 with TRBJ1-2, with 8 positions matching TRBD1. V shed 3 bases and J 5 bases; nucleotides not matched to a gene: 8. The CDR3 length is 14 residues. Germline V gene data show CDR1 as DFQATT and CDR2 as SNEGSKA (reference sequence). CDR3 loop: CSAREAGGVYGYTF. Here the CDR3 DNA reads TGCAGTGCTAGGGAGGCAGGGGGCGTTTATGGCTACACCTTC.

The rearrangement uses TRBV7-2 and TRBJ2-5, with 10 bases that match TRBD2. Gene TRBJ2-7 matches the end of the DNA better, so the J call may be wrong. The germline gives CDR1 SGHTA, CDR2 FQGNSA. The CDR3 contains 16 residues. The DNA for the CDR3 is TGTGCCAGCAGCGACAATTCCCGGACTAGCGGCTACGAGCAGTACTTC. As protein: CASSDNSRTSGYEQYF.